This T cell receptor beta chain emerged from a study of cytomegalovirus exposure and HLA in healthy donors. Germline assignment: CDR1 SGHRS and CDR2 YFSETQ. The CDR3 is made up of 17 amino acids. Losses at the gene ends were 0 bases for V and 2 bases for J; bases not matched to a gene: 8. The primer mix had 60 Vbeta and 13 Jbeta primers. Original methodology: Later reanalysis found roughly 80 million unique TCR beta chains, some 10 million of them shared. Data came from immunoSEQ multiplex PCR; TCRdb stores just in-frame clones and leaves some out. V, J and clone size reflect that table, while D and trimming were determined from the DNA. This sample carries some 200,000 clones, approximately 84% of them seen once, and the ten largest clones take around 2.6%.

This rearrangement joins TRBV5-1 to TRBJ2-3, with 8 bases aligning to TRBD2. Sequences were obtained from PBMCs. This TCR was recovered from a female donor in good health and CMV-seronegative. The CDR3 DNA reads TGCGCCAGCAGCTTGGGCAGCCTTAGCGGGGTCACAGATACGCAGTATTTT. Its translation is CASSLGSLSGVTDTQYF.